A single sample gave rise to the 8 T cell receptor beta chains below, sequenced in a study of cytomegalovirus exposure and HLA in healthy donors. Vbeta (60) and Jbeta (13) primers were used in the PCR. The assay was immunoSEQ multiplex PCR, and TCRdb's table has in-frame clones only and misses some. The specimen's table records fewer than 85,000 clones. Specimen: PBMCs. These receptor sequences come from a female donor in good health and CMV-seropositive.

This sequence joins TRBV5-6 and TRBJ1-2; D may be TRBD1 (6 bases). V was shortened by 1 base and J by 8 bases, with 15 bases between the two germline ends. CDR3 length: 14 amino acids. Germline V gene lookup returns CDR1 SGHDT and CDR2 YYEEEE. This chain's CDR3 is CASSLQGMGRGYTF. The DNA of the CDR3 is TGTGCCAGCAGCTTGCAGGGGATGGGACGAGGCTACACCTTC.

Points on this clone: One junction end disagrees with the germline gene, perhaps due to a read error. CDR3 coding DNA: TGTGCCAGCAGTTTAGAATTGGGGCAGGAAAAACTGTTTTTT. Protein sequence: CASSLELGQEKLFF. The gene calls are TRBV7-9 and TRBJ1-4, with D possibly TRBD1 on 5 matching bases. CDR1 and CDR2 (germline): SEHNR, FQNEAQ (reference sequence). CDR3 length equals 14 residues.

The CDR3 region is CASSQLQGLGEKLFF. The CDR3 DNA is TGCGCCAGCAGCCAATTACAGGGGTTGGGTGAAAAACTGTTTTTT. V and J are TRBV4-1 and TRBJ1-4; 7 positions agree with TRBD1. Trimming cost V 2 bases and J 7 bases; bases outside gene matches: 7. CDR1 and CDR2 from the germline V gene are MGHRA and YSYEKL. The CDR3 loop spans 15 amino acids.

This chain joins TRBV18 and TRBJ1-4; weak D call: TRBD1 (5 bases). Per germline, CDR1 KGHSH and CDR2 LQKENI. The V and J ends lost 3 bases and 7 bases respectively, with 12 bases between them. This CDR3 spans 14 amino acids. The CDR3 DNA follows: TGTGCCAGCTCACCGGGGCAGGGAGGTGAAAAACTGTTTTTT. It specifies CASSPGQGGEKLFF.

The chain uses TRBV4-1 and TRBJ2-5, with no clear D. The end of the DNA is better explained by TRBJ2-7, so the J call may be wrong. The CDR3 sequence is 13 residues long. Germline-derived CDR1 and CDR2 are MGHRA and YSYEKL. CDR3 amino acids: CASSQVSFYEQYF. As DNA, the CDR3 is TGCGCCAGCAGCCAAGTCTCCTTCTACGAGCAGTACTTC.

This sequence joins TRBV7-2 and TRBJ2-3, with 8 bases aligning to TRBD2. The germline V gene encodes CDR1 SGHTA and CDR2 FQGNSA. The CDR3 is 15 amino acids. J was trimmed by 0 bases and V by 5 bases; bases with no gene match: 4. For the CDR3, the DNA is TGTGCCAGCAGCGGGACTAGAGTTAGCACAGATACGCAGTATTTT. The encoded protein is CASSGTRVSTDTQYF.

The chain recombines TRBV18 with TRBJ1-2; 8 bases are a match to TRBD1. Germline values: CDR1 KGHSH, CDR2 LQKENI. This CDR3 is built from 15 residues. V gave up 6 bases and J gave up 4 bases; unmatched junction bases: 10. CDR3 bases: TGTGCCAGCTCCCAAGACAGGGGCTTAAGCTATGGCTACACCTTC. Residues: CASSQDRGLSYGYTF.

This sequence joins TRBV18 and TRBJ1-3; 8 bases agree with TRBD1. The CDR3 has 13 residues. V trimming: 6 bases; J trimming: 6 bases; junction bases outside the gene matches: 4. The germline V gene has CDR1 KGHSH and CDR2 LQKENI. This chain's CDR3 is CASSTDRVNTIYF. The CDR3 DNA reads TGTGCCAGCTCGACGGACAGGGTAAACACCATATATTTT.